This TCR beta chain was sequenced in a study of naive and memory T cell subsets. Study-level findings and limits: In naive cells, over 95% of TCR sequences were seen only once.

The length of the CDR3 is 17 residues. Germline loops: CDR1 LNHNV, CDR2 YYDKDF (reference sequence). V was shortened by 1 base and J by 2 bases, with 15 bases between the two germline ends. An equimolar mix of two oligonucleotides served as the beta constant-region primer for TRBC1 and TRBC2. From the UMI-ligation and nested PCR reads, TCRdb called clonotypes with MiXCR, one entry per CDR3 protein. Of tens of thousands of distinct CDR3 sequences listed, 13% are singletons. In this sample, this clonotype turned up many times. The antigen is not known. The chain is built from TRBV15 and TRBJ1-3; D is unclear. The specimen sequenced was effector memory CD4+ T cells from blood. Subset meaning: effector memory, CD45RA- CD27-. This TCR was recovered from a human donor in good health. The CDR3 loop reads CATSRGTSGVPGNTIYF. The DNA for the CDR3 is TGTGCCACCAGCAGAGGAACCAGCGGGGTACCTGGAAACACCATATATTTT.